The rows below give T cell receptor beta chains drawn from one sample of a study of blood T cell repertoires in COVID-19. Clones were sequenced by immunoSEQ multiplex PCR, and TCRdb holds only the in-frame ones, with some missing. The repertoire holds over 350,000 clones, with 70% to 90% as singletons. Sequencing input: PBMCs or T cells enriched from blood (not recorded which). These receptors were taken from a woman aged 25 to 39 with acute COVID-19. The CDR3 runs from the conserved cysteine through the conserved F or W. A D gene is named only where the DNA matches it firmly. Part of the rows lack a size; the others show once, few, many or a class for expanded clones.

D: -; J: TRBJ2-1; V: TRBV5-6; size: -; DNA: TGTGCCAGCAGCTTGAAAGGGGCCAATGAGCAGTTCTTC; CDR3: CASSLKGANEQFF
D: -; J: TRBJ2-1; V: TRBV2; size: -; DNA: TGTGCCAGCAGTGAATCGGGTCCTGAGCAGTTCTTC; CDR3: CASSESGPEQFF
D: TRBD1; J: TRBJ1-2; V: TRBV27; size: -; DNA: TGTGCCAGCAGAATACAGGGGGCGCAGGGTGGCTACACCTTC; CDR3: CASRIQGAQGGYTF
D: TRBD1; J: TRBJ1-1; V: TRBV3-1/TRBV3-2; size: -; DNA: TGTGCCAGCAGTGCCGGGACAGTGAACACTGAAGCTTTCTTT; CDR3: CASSAGTVNTEAFF
D: TRBD2; J: TRBJ2-3; V: TRBV5-1; size: -; DNA: TGCGCCAGCAAGAGCGGGGCCACAGATACGCAGTATTTT; CDR3: CASKSGATDTQYF
D: TRBD1; J: TRBJ2-7; V: TRBV12-5; size: -; DNA: TGTGCTAGTGGTTTGCCCCGGGACAGGGGGCCTGGCTACGAGCAGTACTTC; CDR3: CASGLPRDRGPGYEQYF
D: TRBD1; J: TRBJ1-1; V: TRBV7-3; size: once; DNA: TGTGCCAGCAGCTTAACCCTAACGGGACAGGGAACTGAAGCTTTCTTT; CDR3: CASSLTLTGQGTEAFF
D: TRBD1; J: TRBJ1-5; V: TRBV19; size: -; DNA: TGTGCCAGTACCACTACAGGGGGACAGCCCCAGCATTTT; CDR3: CASTTTGGQPQHF
D: -; J: TRBJ1-2; V: TRBV19; size: -; DNA: TGTGCCAGTAGTATAGATTATCGGCAGGGGCCCAGCTATGGCTACACCTTC; CDR3: CASSIDYRQGPSYGYTF
D: -; J: TRBJ1-6; V: TRBV6-6; size: -; DNA: TGTGCCAGCAGTTACGGAGGGCTTGATAATTCACCCCTCCACTTT; CDR3: CASSYGGLDNSPLHF
D: -; J: TRBJ1-4; V: TRBV18; size: few; DNA: TGTGCCAGCTCACCGGGCAGAAAGGCAACTAATGAAAAACTGTTTTTT; CDR3: CASSPGRKATNEKLFF
D: TRBD2; J: TRBJ2-7; V: TRBV6-6; size: -; DNA: TGTGCCAGCACCTCCCGGGGCGAGCGGGGGGGCTACGAGCAGTACTTC; CDR3: CASTSRGERGGYEQYF
D: -; J: TRBJ2-3; V: TRBV24-1; size: -; DNA: TGTGCCACCAGTGATTCCGGGAGCCGCACAGATACGCAGTATTTT; CDR3: CATSDSGSRTDTQYF
D: -; J: TRBJ1-3; V: TRBV5-1; size: -; DNA: TGCGCCAGCAGCTTGGAAGACAGCGTCTCTGGAAACACCATATATTTT; CDR3: CASSLEDSVSGNTIYF
D: -; J: TRBJ2-7; V: TRBV10-3; size: -; DNA: TGTGCCATCAGGGGGGGAGGAGGGGACGCCTACGAGCAGTACTTC; CDR3: CAIRGGGGDAYEQYF
D: TRBD1; J: TRBJ1-1; V: TRBV19; size: -; DNA: TGTGCCAGTAGTAACCCAGATGGACAGGGAGGCACTGAAGCTTTCTTT; CDR3: CASSNPDGQGGTEAFF
D: -; J: TRBJ2-3; V: TRBV10-1; size: -; DNA: TGCGCCAGCAGTGCAGACAAGAGGGCAGATACGCAGTATTTT; CDR3: CASSADKRADTQYF
D: -; J: TRBJ1-2; V: TRBV24-1; size: -; DNA: TGTGCCACCAGTCCCACAGGGAACTATGGCTACACCTTC; CDR3: CATSPTGNYGYTF